This section outlines one T cell receptor (beta chain) sequence together with its context. Its specificity is unknown. This record comes from a study of shared clonotypes between healthy human individuals. Regarding the study as a whole: Some clonotypes were shared by all four sorted-subset donors, while others were not shared. The non-shared ones had lower generation probabilities than the shared ones. Memory subsets generally showed lower estimated richness than naive subsets.

CDR3 length: 16 amino acids. V was pared by 3 bases and J by 5 bases, with 17 bases between. Germline V gene data show CDR1 as SGHRS and CDR2 as YFSETQ. Assay: immunoSEQ multiplex PCR; the TCRdb copy retains only in-frame clones and omits some. The data show around 1.5 million clones, 95% to 99% seen once. Donors were healthy HIV-negative adults without recently reported acute infections or vaccinations. This receptor was obtained from a man aged 25 to 45 in good health. This sequence joins TRBV5-1 and TRBJ1-4; D remains unclear. The sample taken for sequencing was naive CD4+ T cells sorted from blood. The sample's subset: CD45RA+ positively selected. CDR3 in amino acids: CASSSSSTNPNEKLFF. CDR3 nucleotide sequence: TGCGCCAGCAGCTCGTCATCCACCAACCCCAATGAAAAACTGTTTTTT.